This entry is about one T cell receptor (beta chain). This clonotype was seen many times. The antigen it recognizes is unknown. No much larger clonotype is one base removed from it; base qualities were not supplied. Hyperthyroidism patients were newly diagnosed, with disease duration under 2 months, and aged 18 to 65 years. Exclusion was applied to patients with uncontrolled infections, other autoimmune diseases, pregnancy or lactation. Diagnoses were based on clinical symptoms, serum thyroxine and TRAb, thyroid ultrasound and orbital computed tomography. For progressor patients, blood was drawn at the first diagnosis of hyperthyroidism, before any ophthalmopathy symptoms had appeared. Ficoll-Paque density gradient centrifugation was used to isolate PBMCs from 9.5 to 10 ml of fresh peripheral blood. Progressor patients were defined as those initially diagnosed with Graves' hyperthyroidism in whom ophthalmopathy developed during follow-up. Total RNA was extracted using Trizol reagent, and RNA quality was assessed on an Agilent 2100 Bioanalyzer.

The TCR beta CDR3 regions were amplified from the RNA transcripts. The TCR CDR3 was subjected to a first round of RT-PCR using the HTBI primer set and the Qiagen OneStep RT-PCR kit. A second multiplex PCR round built the libraries, followed by size selection and purification. Libraries were sequenced paired-end with 100 bp reads on an Illumina HiSeq2000. Per the original workflow: Raw data were processed with SOAPnuke, discarding reads with adapters, uncalled bases, mean Phred below 15, or no exact constant-primer or identifier match. COPE v1.2.5 was used to merge high-quality paired reads, and clonotypes were defined as unique nucleotide sequences. Clonotypes were aligned to IMGT TRBV, TRBD and TRBJ reference segments using MiTCR v1.1. Only V-J combinations with frequency above 0.0001, covering 99% to 99.2% of repertoires, were analysed. A TCS score was defined as the ratio between F50 (clonal expansion) and ExV (chaos), using BLOSUM62-based TCRdist between CDR3 peptides within each V-J. Welch's t-statistics and random forest reduced some 510 V-J features to 10 to 15, which were used in a naive Bayes classifier (R e1071). The raw public reads went through TCRdb reprocessing: fastp at Q25, MiXCR clone calling, in-frame beta chains kept. Duplicate CDR3 protein sequences are folded into a single record with the most common DNA and genes. The V and J calls and clone size come from TCRdb's table, not from the authors' own analysis. This sample is represented by around 250,000 distinct CDR3 sequences; approximately 14% of them were singletons. About an eighth of the sample rests with the top ten.

The germline V gene (reference sequence) provides CDR1 LNHDA and CDR2 SQIVND. The CDR3 has 14 amino acids, counting the end cysteine and phenylalanine. Left in the record is the CDR3 DNA by itself, 42 bases read in frame from the first base. V drops 6 bases and J drops 2 bases, leaving 13 bases in between. The entry originates in a study of T cells in Graves' hyperthyroidism and ophthalmopathy (dated by TCRdb to about 2019). Background for the entire study: Peripheral blood samples were taken at the time of initial diagnosis, prior to any treatment. To identify distinguishing TCR V-J signatures, a discovery cohort of about 95 patients was used, comprising 43 with Graves' ophthalmopathy and around 57 with stable Graves' hyperthyroidism. Prospective prediction of ophthalmopathy was tested in an independent validation cohort of 18 to 20 hyperthyroidism patients and 15 to 17 patients who later progressed to ophthalmopathy. Following sampling, methimazole starting at 30 mg daily was given to hyperthyroidism patients, and high-dose intravenous methylprednisolone was given to ophthalmopathy patients. For training and testing, the roughly 100 patients in the discovery cohort were randomly divided in a 7:3 ratio. The study also compared thyroid tissue and blood T-cell repertoires from over 5 Graves' hyperthyroidism patients. According to the paper, TCR Vbeta CDR3 sequencing was carried out on 135 peripheral blood samples, which came from approximately 41 ophthalmopathy, approximately 72 hyperthyroidism and some 17 progressor patients.

Study-wide findings and limitations: Sample size was not statistically predetermined, and blinding of investigators to group allocation was not performed. In cross-validation, a model built on a 13 V-J signature told ophthalmopathy apart from stable hyperthyroidism with 87.88% sensitivity and roughly 81% specificity, and in testing the same model reached 80%/75%. Most expanded thyroid clonotypes (frequency above 0.001) were also found in blood, which suggests that blood repertoires may mirror thyroid immune responses. In validation, the model predicted progression to ophthalmopathy with approximately 71% sensitivity and approximately 74% specificity, a median of about six months before onset.

Sequenced input: blood. The chain couples TRBV19 to TRBJ2-5, and perhaps TRBD2 as D gene, on 6 matching bases. The sequence came from a woman aged 40 to 50 with Graves' hyperthyroidism that later progressed to Graves' ophthalmopathy. DNA sequence: TGTGCCAGTAGGCGTAGCGGTGCTCAAGAGACCCAGTACTTC. This sequence encodes CASRRSGAQETQYF.